This T cell receptor (beta chain) appears in the sequencing data of a study of blood T cell repertoires in COVID-19. Whole-study context: COVID-19 samples, acute and convalescent, were from the United States, Italy and Spain. PBMCs, B-cell-depleted T cells, or T cells were the source of the cDNA or gDNA that made up the material.

The CDR3 runs to 16 residues. Trimming removed 4 bases at V and 1 base at J, with 14 bases between. Germline V lookup: CDR1 MNHEY, CDR2 SVGEGT. Under the authors' procedure: Reference gene primer amplification gave nucleated cell count estimates. The table came from immunoSEQ multiplex PCR; TCRdb's copy has only in-frame clones and leaves some out. V and J calls and clone size follow that table, whereas D and trimming were derived from the DNA. The sample carries 200,000 to 250,000 clones, around 86% recorded once. The rearrangement joins TRBV6-2 or TRBV6-3 to TRBJ1-3; D perhaps matches TRBD1 (5 bases). The sequencing sample was made of peripheral blood. The origin of this receptor is a man aged 45-65 years with acute or convalescent COVID-19. The CDR3 reads CASSFPGQWSGNTIYF. The CDR3 DNA is TGTGCCAGCAGTTTTCCAGGGCAATGGTCTGGAAACACCATATATTTT.